This T cell receptor (beta chain) stems from a study of blood T cell repertoires in COVID-19. Study overall: The samples span acute and convalescent COVID-19 from the United States, Italy and Spain.

TCRdb's copy holds only in-frame clones and misses some; the assay was immunoSEQ multiplex PCR. Of hundreds of thousands of clones listed, 70% to 90% are singletons. V was shortened by 2 bases and J by 7 bases, with 12 bases between the two germline ends. The germline CDR1 and CDR2 sequences are SGHTA and FQGNSA. The CDR3 is 15 amino acids. Across 24 US areas, participants ranged in age from roughly 18 to 95 years. This clonotype originated in a man aged 45 to 65 who had been exposed to COVID-19. The chain uses TRBV7-2 and TRBJ1-6; D perhaps matches TRBD1 (6 bases). The sample consisted of PBMCs or T cells enriched from blood (not recorded which). CDR3: CASSLYRVGNSPLHF. As DNA, the CDR3 is TGTGCCAGCAGCTTATACAGGGTCGGGAATTCACCCCTCCACTTT.